A selection of T cell receptor beta chains follows, all from one sample in a study of blood T cell repertoires in COVID-19. Clones were sequenced by immunoSEQ multiplex PCR, and TCRdb holds only the in-frame ones, with some missing. Counted here are some 240,000 clones, roughly 80% occurring once; the ten biggest clones make up roughly 10%. Material for sequencing was peripheral blood. All receptors derive from a woman of 80 years or more with acute or convalescent COVID-19. CDR3s include the opening cysteine and the closing phenylalanine or tryptophan.

TRBV5-1 | CASSYYAGRTSGNTIYF
TRBV9 | CASSVGAGSFYQETQYF
TRBV9 | CASSRTGFTDTQYF
TRBV16 | CASSRLQGQPQHF
TRBV11-2 | CASSLGRGYNEQFF
TRBV3-1/TRBV3-2 | CASSQGQGENYGYTF
TRBV9 | CASSVAPDSDSGNTIYF
TRBV28 | CASSYPQGLNTEAFF
TRBV6-5 | CASSVSTGSYGYTF
TRBV18 | CASSPEQSNYGYTF
TRBV6-6 | CASWETGSYNEQFF
TRBV12-3/TRBV12-4 | CASGINRNTEAFF
TRBV18 | CASSTTGTGGNQPQHF
TRBV18 | CASSPGLAGQETQYF
TRBV28 | CASSSTANTEAFF
TRBV4-2 | CASSQVTAGEGEQFF
TRBV19 | CASSDHRGRDYGYTF
TRBV7-2 | CASSLRARSGANVLTF
TRBV5-4 | CASSTEPDSTLRPLHF
TRBV7-8 | CASSLVRGYEAFF
TRBV5-4 | CASSLGLAGDSTDTQYF